This T cell receptor (beta chain) was identified during a study of healthy donors' naive CD4 and CD8 T cells. Study information: All functional IMGT TCR alpha variants were covered by new primers.

TCR libraries were built from about 520 ng of total RNA by linear amplification. TCRdb independently ran MiXCR on the reads; one entry per CDR3 protein. Of approximately 180,000 distinct CDR3 sequences detected, 65% to 75% appear once; the ten largest clones hold 2% to 2.5%. The receptor's source is a pool of human donors in good health; the sample pools cells from several healthy donors. The specimen sequenced was naive CD4+ and CD8+ T cells sorted from blood, pooled from several donors.

DNA for the CDR3: TGTGCCAACCCCGATGGGCAGGCGAGCAATCAGCCCCAGCATTTT. Protein product: CANPDGQASNQPQHF. This chain links TRBV19 with TRBJ1-5, with unresolved D. The CDR3 sequence is 15 residues long. Trimming took 10 bases from V and 1 from J, leaving 17 bases between them. Germline lookup yields CDR1 LNHDA and CDR2 SQIVND (reference sequence).